This record covers a single T cell receptor (beta chain). Libraries were prepared by immunoSEQ multiplex PCR; TCRdb keeps only in-frame clonotypes and omits some of them. Counted here are 100,000 to 150,000 clones, about 88% occurring once; the ten biggest clones make up about 2.4%. Across about 22 US areas, participants ranged in age from 18 to 89 years. This entry is derived from a study of blood T cell repertoires in COVID-19. With 0 bases clipped from V and 7 bases from J, the junction kept 5 bases outside the gene matches. The germline gives CDR1 SGHTA, CDR2 FQGNSA. This CDR3 contains 14 residues.

The sequence derives from a man in his forties or fifties with acute COVID-19. The specimen was PBMCs or T cells enriched from blood (not recorded which). The gene calls are TRBV7-2 and TRBJ2-7; 8 bases fit TRBD2. As DNA, the CDR3 is TGTGCCAGCAGCTTAGCAGCGGGAGTAAGGGAGCAGTACTTC. Its protein product is CASSLAAGVREQYF.